This TCR beta chain was recorded in a study of shared clonotypes between healthy human individuals. CDR1 and CDR2 (germline): SGHVS, FNYEAQ. J was trimmed by 0 bases and V by 6 bases; bases with no gene match: 8. There are 16 residues in the CDR3. CD45RO negativity and positive selection for CCR7 defined naive CD8 cells, a population that excluded terminally differentiated effector memory CD45RA+ cells. Method: immunoSEQ multiplex PCR; TCRdb's copy keeps in-frame clones and lacks some. The profile covers approximately 2,200,000 clones, with 90% to 95% appearing a single time and roughly 1.7% taken by the ten largest.

The TCR sequence derives from a man aged 18 to 29 in good health. Some clones in this sample may be carry-over from other donors' samples. The gene calls are TRBV7-6 and TRBJ2-1; 7 bases map to TRBD2. What was sequenced was naive CD8+ T cells from PBMCs. CDR3 nucleotides: TGTGCCAGCAGTCCTTCCGGGAGGAGCTCCTACAATGAGCAGTTCTTC. Its protein product is CASSPSGRSSYNEQFF.